The T cell receptor beta chain under discussion was sequenced for a study of CD8 T cells in ankylosing spondylitis. This CDR3 spans 18 amino acids. V lost 1 base to trimming and J lost 2 bases; unmatched junction nucleotides: 12. Germline V gives CDR1 SGHRS, CDR2 YFSETQ. Quantitative barcoded 5'-RACE was used to prepare TCR beta libraries. TCRdb reprocessed the 5' RACE reads via MiXCR and lists one record per CDR3 protein. The data contain just under 550,000 distinct CDR3 sequences, roughly 12% of them singletons. Study results and limitations: Within ankylosing spondylitis blood, a TCR beta motif made up of eight or nine highly homologous variants appeared to be characteristic.

This clonotype turned up a few times. The antigen remains undetermined. Sequenced input: blood, either unsorted or a sorted T cell fraction (not recorded which). V usage is TRBV5-1 and J usage is TRBJ2-3; 8 bases match TRBD2. The clonotype was recovered from a male donor with ankylosing spondylitis. The CDR3 bases are TGCGCCAGCAGCTTGAATGCTGGGGCACTAGCGGACACAGATACGCAGTATTTT. Its protein product is CASSLNAGALADTDTQYF. The whole variable domain, remainder taken from reference TRBV5-1 and TRBJ2-3, is KAGVTQTPRYLIKTRGQQVTLSCSPISGHRSVSWYQQTPGQGLQFLFEYFSETQRNKGNFPGRFSGRQFSNSRSEMNVSTLELGDSALYLCASSLNAGALADTDTQYFGPGTRLTVL.